These T cell receptor beta chains were read from a single sample in a study of beta chain features in type 1 diabetes. Only in-frame clones appear in the TCRdb table, and some are missing; sequencing was by immunoSEQ multiplex PCR. The sample holds 900,000 or so clones, roughly 16% seen once. Sample: naive CD4+ T cells from blood. The receptors were gathered from a woman aged 18-35 years in good health. CDR3s include the opening cysteine and the closing phenylalanine or tryptophan. The order of the fields is J gene, V gene, D gene, clone size, CDR3 protein, CDR3 DNA. A D gene is named only where the DNA matches it firmly. Clone size is not always given. Where it is, it says once, few, many or a class for expanded clones.

j_gene: TRBJ2-2
v_gene: TRBV9
d_gene: TRBD1
abundance: -
CDR3aa: CASSVDQGEWFGELFF
CDR3nt: TGTGCCAGCAGCGTAGACCAGGGGGAATGGTTTGGGGAGCTGTTTTTT

j_gene: TRBJ2-6
v_gene: TRBV2
d_gene: -
abundance: few
CDR3aa: CASNRAYSSGANVLTF
CDR3nt: TGTGCCAGCAACCGTGCTTACAGCTCTGGGGCCAACGTCCTGACTTTC

j_gene: TRBJ2-7
v_gene: TRBV29-1
d_gene: TRBD2
abundance: -
CDR3aa: CSGTSGKHPYEQYF
CDR3nt: TGCAGCGGTACTAGCGGGAAACATCCCTACGAGCAGTACTTC

j_gene: TRBJ1-2
v_gene: TRBV29-1
d_gene: -
abundance: -
CDR3aa: CSVGIGTDTYGYTF
CDR3nt: TGCAGCGTTGGAATCGGGACGGACACCTATGGCTACACCTTC

j_gene: TRBJ2-1
v_gene: TRBV7-9
d_gene: -
abundance: few
CDR3aa: CASSLAREWGWNNEQFF
CDR3nt: TGTGCCAGCAGCTTAGCCCGCGAGTGGGGGTGGAACAATGAGCAGTTCTTC

j_gene: TRBJ2-7
v_gene: TRBV15
d_gene: -
abundance: -
CDR3aa: CATSRPTGVEQYF
CDR3nt: TGTGCCACCAGCAGACCCACAGGAGTGGAGCAGTACTTC

j_gene: TRBJ2-2
v_gene: TRBV11-2
d_gene: -
abundance: few
CDR3aa: CASSKTDPGELFF
CDR3nt: TGTGCCAGCAGCAAGACAGATCCCGGGGAGCTGTTTTTT

j_gene: TRBJ1-4
v_gene: TRBV7-2
d_gene: -
abundance: -
CDR3aa: CASSSAPGGREKLFF
CDR3nt: TGTGCCAGCAGCTCCGCCCCTGGTGGGAGGGAGAAACTGTTTTTT

j_gene: TRBJ2-3
v_gene: TRBV7-9
d_gene: TRBD2
abundance: few
CDR3aa: CASSRGLAGSTDTQYF
CDR3nt: TGTGCCAGCAGCCGGGGACTAGCGGGAAGCACAGATACGCAGTATTTT

j_gene: TRBJ2-1
v_gene: TRBV5-8
d_gene: TRBD2
abundance: -
CDR3aa: CASSFTSGASRGEQFF
CDR3nt: TGTGCCAGCAGCTTCACTAGCGGAGCCTCCAGGGGTGAGCAGTTCTTC

j_gene: TRBJ1-3
v_gene: TRBV4-3
d_gene: TRBD1
abundance: -
CDR3aa: CASAWDRESGNTIYF
CDR3nt: TGCGCCAGCGCCTGGGACAGGGAGTCTGGAAACACCATATATTTT

j_gene: TRBJ1-4
v_gene: TRBV28
d_gene: -
abundance: few
CDR3aa: CATKQLTNEKLFF
CDR3nt: TGTGCCACCAAACAGCTTACTAATGAAAAACTGTTTTTT

j_gene: TRBJ2-1
v_gene: TRBV2
d_gene: TRBD2
abundance: -
CDR3aa: CASITDQREFARFF
CDR3nt: TGTGCCAGCATTACAGATCAGCGGGAGTTTGCTAGGTTCTTC

j_gene: TRBJ1-1
v_gene: TRBV19
d_gene: -
abundance: -
CDR3aa: CASSIGGSRNTEAFF
CDR3nt: TGTGCCAGTAGTATAGGTGGCAGCCGGAACACTGAAGCTTTCTTT

j_gene: TRBJ2-5
v_gene: TRBV19
d_gene: -
abundance: -
CDR3aa: CASRTGRGETQYF
CDR3nt: TGTGCCAGTAGAACGGGACGAGGAGAGACCCAGTACTTC

j_gene: TRBJ2-1
v_gene: TRBV5-4
d_gene: -
abundance: -
CDR3aa: CASSLALLPHEQFF
CDR3nt: TGTGCCAGCAGCTTGGCTCTGTTGCCCCATGAGCAGTTCTTC

j_gene: TRBJ2-2
v_gene: TRBV7-3
d_gene: TRBD2
abundance: -
CDR3aa: CASSRAGTSASTGELFF
CDR3nt: TGTGCCAGCAGCCGAGCGGGAACCTCAGCGAGCACCGGGGAGCTGTTTTTT

j_gene: TRBJ1-2
v_gene: TRBV9
d_gene: TRBD1
abundance: few
CDR3aa: CASSPSTGKIGYGYTF
CDR3nt: TGTGCCAGCAGCCCCTCGACAGGGAAGATTGGCTATGGCTACACCTTC